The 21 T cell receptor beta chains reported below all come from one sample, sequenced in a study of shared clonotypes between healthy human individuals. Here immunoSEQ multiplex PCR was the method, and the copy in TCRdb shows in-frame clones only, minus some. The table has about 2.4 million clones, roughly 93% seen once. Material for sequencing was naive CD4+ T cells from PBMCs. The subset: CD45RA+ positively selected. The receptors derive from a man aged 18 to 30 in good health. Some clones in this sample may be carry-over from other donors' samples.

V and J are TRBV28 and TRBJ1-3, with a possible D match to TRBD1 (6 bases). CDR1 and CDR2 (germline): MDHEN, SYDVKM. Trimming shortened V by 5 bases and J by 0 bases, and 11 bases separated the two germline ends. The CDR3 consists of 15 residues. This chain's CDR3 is CASSPADSSGNTIYF. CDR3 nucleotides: TGTGCCAGCAGTCCCGCGGACAGCTCTGGAAACACCATATATTTT. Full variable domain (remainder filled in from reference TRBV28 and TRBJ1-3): DVKVTQSSRYLVKRTGEKVFLECVQDMDHENMFWYRQDPGLGLRLIYFSYDVKMKEKGDIPEGYSVSREKKERFSLILESASTNQTSMYLCASSPADSSGNTIYFGEGSWLTVV.

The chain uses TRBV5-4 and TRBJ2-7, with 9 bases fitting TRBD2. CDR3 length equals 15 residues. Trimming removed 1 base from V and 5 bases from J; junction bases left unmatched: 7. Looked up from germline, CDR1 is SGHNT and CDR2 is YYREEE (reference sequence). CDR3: CASSLRRGGGDEQYF. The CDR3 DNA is TGTGCCAGCAGCTTGAGGCGGGGGGGCGGAGACGAGCAGTACTTC. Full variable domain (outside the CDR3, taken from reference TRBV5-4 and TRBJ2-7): ETGVTQSPTHLIKTRGQQVTLRCSSQSGHNTVSWYQQALGQGPQFIFQYYREEENGRGNFPPRFSGLQFPNYSSELNVNALELDDSALYLCASSLRRGGGDEQYFGPGTRLTVT.

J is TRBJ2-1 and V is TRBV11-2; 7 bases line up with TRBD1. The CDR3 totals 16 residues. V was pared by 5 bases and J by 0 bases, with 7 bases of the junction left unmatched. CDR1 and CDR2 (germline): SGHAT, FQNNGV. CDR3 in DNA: TGTGCCAGCAGCCCGAGGGGGCCCAGCTCCTACAATGAGCAGTTCTTC. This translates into CASSPRGPSSYNEQFF.

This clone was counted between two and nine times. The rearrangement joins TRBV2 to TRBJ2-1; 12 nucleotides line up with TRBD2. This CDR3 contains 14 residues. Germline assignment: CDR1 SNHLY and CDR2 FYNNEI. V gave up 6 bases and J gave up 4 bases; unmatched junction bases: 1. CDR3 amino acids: CASRTSGRYNEQFF. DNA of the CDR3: TGTGCCAGCAGGACTAGCGGGAGATACAATGAGCAGTTCTTC.

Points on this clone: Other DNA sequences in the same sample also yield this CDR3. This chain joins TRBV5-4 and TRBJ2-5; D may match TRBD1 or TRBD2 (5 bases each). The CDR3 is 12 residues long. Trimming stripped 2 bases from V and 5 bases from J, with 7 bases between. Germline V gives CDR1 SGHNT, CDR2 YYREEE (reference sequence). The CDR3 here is CASSLEGETQYF. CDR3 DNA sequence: TGTGCCAGCAGCTTAGAGGGGGAGACCCAGTACTTC. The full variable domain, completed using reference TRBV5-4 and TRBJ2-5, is ETGVTQSPTHLIKTRGQQVTLRCSSQSGHNTVSWYQQALGQGPQFIFQYYREEENGRGNFPPRFSGLQFPNYSSELNVNALELDDSALYLCASSLEGETQYFGPGTRLLVL.

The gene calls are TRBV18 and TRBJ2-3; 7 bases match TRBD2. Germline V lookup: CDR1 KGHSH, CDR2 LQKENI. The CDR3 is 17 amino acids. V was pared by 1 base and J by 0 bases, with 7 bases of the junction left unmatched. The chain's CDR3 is CASSPLDLAVSTDTQYF. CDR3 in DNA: TGTGCCAGCTCACCACTAGATCTAGCGGTTAGCACAGATACGCAGTATTTT.

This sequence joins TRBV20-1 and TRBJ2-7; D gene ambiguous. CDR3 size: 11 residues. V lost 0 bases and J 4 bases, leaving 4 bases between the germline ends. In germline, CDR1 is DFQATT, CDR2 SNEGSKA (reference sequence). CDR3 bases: TGCAGTGCTAGAGATCCGTACGAGCAGTACTTC. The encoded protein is CSARDPYEQYF.

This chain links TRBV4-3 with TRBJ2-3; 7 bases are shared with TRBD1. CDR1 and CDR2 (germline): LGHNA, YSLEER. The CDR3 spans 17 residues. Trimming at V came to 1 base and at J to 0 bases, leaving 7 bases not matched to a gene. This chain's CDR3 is CASSQVPGQTSTDTQYF. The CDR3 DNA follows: TGCGCCAGCAGCCAAGTCCCGGGACAGACTAGCACAGATACGCAGTATTTT.

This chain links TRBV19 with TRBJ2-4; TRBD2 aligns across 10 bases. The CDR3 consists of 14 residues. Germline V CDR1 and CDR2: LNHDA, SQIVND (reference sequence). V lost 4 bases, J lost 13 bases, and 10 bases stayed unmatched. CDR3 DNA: TGTGCCAGTAGTACTTCCGGGACTAGCGCTTTCCAGTACTTC. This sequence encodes CASSTSGTSAFQYF.

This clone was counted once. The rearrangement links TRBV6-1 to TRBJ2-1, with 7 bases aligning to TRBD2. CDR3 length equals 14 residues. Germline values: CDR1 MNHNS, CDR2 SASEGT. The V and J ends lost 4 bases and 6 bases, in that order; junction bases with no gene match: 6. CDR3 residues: CASSGGLGVNEQFF. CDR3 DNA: TGTGCCAGCAGTGGTGGACTAGGAGTCAATGAGCAGTTCTTC.

The CDR3 region is CASGRQPNTEAFF. CDR3 sequence (DNA): TGTGCCAGCGGGAGGCAGCCTAATACTGAAGCTTTCTTT. The chain uses TRBV27 and TRBJ1-1; D gene unclear. The CDR3 length is 13 residues. The V end was cut by 8 bases, the J end by 5 bases, with 15 bases between. The germline gives CDR1 MNHEY, CDR2 SMNVEV (reference sequence).

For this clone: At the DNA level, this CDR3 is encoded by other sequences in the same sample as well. CDR3 in DNA: TGTGCCAGCAGCTTGGGTGAGAACACTGAAGCTTTCTTT. It yields the protein CASSLGENTEAFF. The V call is TRBV7-9, the J call TRBJ1-1, with D uncertain. V lost 3 bases to trimming and J lost 1 base, with 6 bases between them. CDR3 length: 13 amino acids. The germline V gene has CDR1 SEHNR and CDR2 FQNEAQ (reference sequence).

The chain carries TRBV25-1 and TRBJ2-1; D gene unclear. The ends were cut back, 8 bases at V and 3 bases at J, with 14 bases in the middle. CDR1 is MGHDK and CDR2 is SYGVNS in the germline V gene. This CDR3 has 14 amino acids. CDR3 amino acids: CASSPTEIYNEQFF. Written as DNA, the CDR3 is TGTGCCAGCTCCCCGACCGAGATCTACAATGAGCAGTTCTTC.

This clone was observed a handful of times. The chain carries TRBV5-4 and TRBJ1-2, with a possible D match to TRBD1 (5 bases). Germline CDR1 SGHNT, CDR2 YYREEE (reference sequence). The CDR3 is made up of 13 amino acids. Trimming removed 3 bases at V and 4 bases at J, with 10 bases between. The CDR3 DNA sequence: TGTGCCAGCAGCTCTGACAGCCCCTATGGCTACACCTTC. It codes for CASSSDSPYGYTF.

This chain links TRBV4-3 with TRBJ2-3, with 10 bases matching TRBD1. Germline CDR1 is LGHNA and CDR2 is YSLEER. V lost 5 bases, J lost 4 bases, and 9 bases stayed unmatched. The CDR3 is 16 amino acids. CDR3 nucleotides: TGCGCCAGCAGCAAAATGGGACAGGGGATACCAGATACGCAGTATTTT. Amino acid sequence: CASSKMGQGIPDTQYF.

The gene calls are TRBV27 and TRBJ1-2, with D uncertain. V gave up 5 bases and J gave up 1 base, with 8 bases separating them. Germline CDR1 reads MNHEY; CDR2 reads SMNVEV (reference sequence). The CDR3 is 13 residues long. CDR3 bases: TGTGCCAGCAGTCCCCAGTTTAACTATGGCTACACCTTC. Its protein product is CASSPQFNYGYTF.

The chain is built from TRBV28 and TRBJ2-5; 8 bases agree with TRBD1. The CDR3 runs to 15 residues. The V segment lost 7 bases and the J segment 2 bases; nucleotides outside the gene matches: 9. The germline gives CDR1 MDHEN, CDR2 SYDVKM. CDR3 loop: CASNPTTGEQETQYF. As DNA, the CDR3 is TGTGCCAGCAACCCAACGACAGGGGAGCAAGAGACCCAGTACTTC. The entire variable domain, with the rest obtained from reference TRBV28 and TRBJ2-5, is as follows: DVKVTQSSRYLVKRTGEKVFLECVQDMDHENMFWYRQDPGLGLRLIYFSYDVKMKEKGDIPEGYSVSREKKERFSLILESASTNQTSMYLCASNPTTGEQETQYFGPGTRLLVL.

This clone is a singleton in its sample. CDR3 protein: CASRRGLAATYEQYF. The DNA for the CDR3 is TGTGCCAGCAGGCGGGGACTAGCGGCTACCTACGAGCAGTACTTC. This chain links TRBV6-5 with TRBJ2-7; 11 bases line up with TRBD2. The V and J ends lost 6 bases and 2 bases, in that order; junction bases with no gene match: 6. The CDR3 runs 15 residues. Germline V CDR1 and CDR2: MNHEY, SVGAGI.

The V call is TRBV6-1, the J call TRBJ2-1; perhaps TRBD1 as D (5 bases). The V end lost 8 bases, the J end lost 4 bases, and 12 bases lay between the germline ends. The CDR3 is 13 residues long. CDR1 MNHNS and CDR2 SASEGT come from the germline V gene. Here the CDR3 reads CASQIDSYNEQFF. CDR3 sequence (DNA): TGTGCCAGCCAGATCGACAGTTACAATGAGCAGTTCTTC.

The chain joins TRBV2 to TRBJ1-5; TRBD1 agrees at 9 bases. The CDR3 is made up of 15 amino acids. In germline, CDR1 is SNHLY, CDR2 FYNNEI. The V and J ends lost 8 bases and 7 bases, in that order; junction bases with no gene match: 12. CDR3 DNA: TGTGCCAGCCTCATAGGTGGGACAGGGAACCAGCCCCAGCATTTT. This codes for CASLIGGTGNQPQHF.

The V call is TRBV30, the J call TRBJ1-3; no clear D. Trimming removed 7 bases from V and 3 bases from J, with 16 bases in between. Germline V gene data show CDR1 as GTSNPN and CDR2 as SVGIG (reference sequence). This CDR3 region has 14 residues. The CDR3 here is CAYQAGGIGNTIYF. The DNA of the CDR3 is TGTGCCTACCAAGCAGGAGGGATTGGAAACACCATATATTTT. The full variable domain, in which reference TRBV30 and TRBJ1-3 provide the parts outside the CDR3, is SQTIHQWPATLVQPVGSPLSLECTVEGTSNPNLYWYRQAAGRGLQLLFYSVGIGQISSEVPQNLSASRPQDRQFILSSKKLLLSDSGFYLCAYQAGGIGNTIYFGEGSWLTVV.